Below are 23 T cell receptor beta chains sequenced from a single sample in a study of blood T cells in healthy people across ages. For the second PCR, which ran for roughly 6 to 11 cycles, a sample-barcoded 5' primer and a J-beta primer mix were used. Each CDR3 protein gets one entry after TCRdb re-called the 5' RACE reads with MiXCR. The sample gives 600,000 to 800,000 distinct CDR3 sequences, over 40% of which show up once; roughly 14% is in the top ten. The sequenced sample consisted of blood. The source is a woman of 80 years or more in good health.

The genes are TRBV4-2 and TRBJ2-5; a possible D gene is TRBD1 (6 bases). The end of the DNA fits TRBJ2-7 better, so the J call may be wrong. Germline loops: CDR1 LGHNA, CDR2 YNFKEQ. The length of the CDR3 is 13 residues. The CDR3 protein is CASSQGGLCEQYF. CDR3 DNA: TGTGCCAGCAGCCAAGGGGGGCTATGCGAGCAGTACTTC.

The rearrangement uses TRBV20-1 and TRBJ1-2, with D perhaps TRBD1 (6 bases). Germline V CDR1 and CDR2: DFQATT, SNEGSKA (reference sequence). V was shortened by 4 bases and J by 3 bases, with 9 bases between the two germline ends. This CDR3 is 12 amino acids long. This CDR3 is CSAKRTDYGYTF. DNA of the CDR3: TGCAGTGCTAAAAGGACAGACTATGGCTACACCTTC.

The rearrangement uses TRBV20-1 and TRBJ2-4, with 11 positions matching TRBD2. Germline loops: CDR1 DFQATT, CDR2 SNEGSKA (reference sequence). The CDR3 is 14 residues long. With V trimmed by 0 bases and J by 13 bases, 8 bases remained unmatched. As DNA, the CDR3 is TGCAGTGCTAGAGAGGGGACTAGCGGAGTTGAGCAGTACTTC. Its translation is CSAREGTSGVEQYF.

This clonotype was seen ten or more times. The chain carries TRBV12-3 or TRBV12-4 and TRBJ1-2; TRBD1 might be the D (5 bases). Trimming removed 7 bases at V and 2 bases at J, with 17 bases between. The CDR3 is 15 amino acids. The CDR3 DNA reads TGTGCCAGCACCCCTCCTGGCAGGGTCAACTATGGCTACACCTTC. This encodes CASTPPGRVNYGYTF.

This clonotype was detected ten times or more. The chain recombines TRBV20-1 with TRBJ2-4, with D perhaps matching TRBD2 (5 bases). Per the germline V gene, CDR1 is DFQATT and CDR2 is SNEGSKA (reference sequence). Trimming cost V 7 bases and J 0 bases, with 13 bases left between them. The CDR3 spans 14 residues. CDR3 coding DNA: TGCAGTGTAGAGGGTTGGGTAGCCAAAAACATTCAGTACTTC. The encoded protein is CSVEGWVAKNIQYF.

Written as DNA, the CDR3 is TGTGCCAGCAGTTACTGGGCGGGATCTTACTACGAGCAGTACTTC. This encodes CASSYWAGSYYEQYF. The chain recombines TRBV6-5 with TRBJ2-5; TRBD2 might be the D (6 bases). The DNA end favors TRBJ2-7, so the J call may be wrong. Germline lookup yields CDR1 MNHEY and CDR2 SVGAGI. The CDR3 has 15 amino acids.

This clonotype was seen ten or more times. The V gene is TRBV7-2, the J gene TRBJ2-7; 8 bases map to TRBD1. V lost 0 bases, J lost 2 bases, and 3 bases stayed unmatched. Germline loops: CDR1 SGHTA, CDR2 FQGNSA. The CDR3 runs to 15 residues. The chain's CDR3 is CASSLATGGTYEQYF. CDR3 in DNA: TGTGCCAGCAGCTTAGCTACAGGGGGTACCTACGAGCAGTACTTC.

There are many counts of this clonotype. The chain combines TRBV25-1 with TRBJ2-1; D ambiguous. The germline V gene encodes CDR1 MGHDK and CDR2 SYGVNS. With 3 bases removed from V and 6 bases from J, the gap between germline ends came to 9 bases. The CDR3 extends over 13 amino acids. The DNA for the CDR3 is TGTGCCAGCAGTGAGGTTCAGCTCAATGAGCAGTTCTTC. Translating it yields CASSEVQLNEQFF. Together with reference TRBV25-1 and TRBJ2-1, the CDR3 gives the full variable domain: EADIYQTPRYLVIGTGKKITLECSQTMGHDKMYWYQQDPGMELHLIHYSYGVNSTEKGDLSSESTVSRIRTEHFPLTLESARPSHTSQYLCASSEVQLNEQFFGPGTRLTVL.

This chain uses TRBV20-1 with TRBJ1-6; D call uncertain. V was trimmed by 1 base and J by 11 bases, leaving 15 bases between them. The CDR3 has 14 amino acids. The germline gives CDR1 DFQATT, CDR2 SNEGSKA (reference sequence). The CDR3 DNA sequence: TGCAGTGCTAGAGTCCCGGCCCATGGTCCACCCCTCCACTTT. This gives the protein CSARVPAHGPPLHF.

This clonotype was seen ten or more times. The chain links TRBV20-1 to TRBJ2-5, with D possibly matching TRBD1 (5 bases). Trimming cost V 4 bases and J 4 bases, with 10 bases left between them. Germline V gives CDR1 DFQATT, CDR2 SNEGSKA (reference sequence). The CDR3 sequence is 12 residues long. The CDR3 here is CSANTGVETQYF. CDR3 DNA sequence: TGCAGTGCTAACACAGGAGTAGAGACCCAGTACTTC.

This clonotype has at least ten counts. The chain uses TRBV29-1 and TRBJ2-3, with D uncertain. V gave up 4 bases and J gave up 5 bases, with 4 bases separating them. Germline V gene sequence: CDR1 SQVTM, CDR2 ANQGSEA. The CDR3 sequence is 10 residues long. CDR3 amino acids: CSVARDTQYF. Here the CDR3 DNA reads TGCAGCGTTGCCAGAGATACGCAGTATTTT.

This clonotype has at least ten counts. This chain joins TRBV20-1 and TRBJ1-2, with D perhaps TRBD1 (5 bases). Trimming left V 0 bases short and J 4 bases short, with 15 bases between. CDR1 DFQATT and CDR2 SNEGSKA come from the germline V gene (reference sequence). The CDR3 contains 15 residues. The CDR3 reads CSARDHAGAIYGYTF. In nucleotides, the CDR3 is TGCAGTGCTAGAGATCACGCCGGGGCGATCTATGGCTACACCTTC.

Only a few counts were recorded for this clonotype. The CDR3 bases are TGCAGCGCGGGGGGGACAGGGGACGAGCAGTACTTC. Encoded protein: CSAGGTGDEQYF. The V and J genes are TRBV29-1 and TRBJ2-7; 10 bases map to TRBD1. CDR3 size: 12 residues. Germline V gene lookup returns CDR1 SQVTM and CDR2 ANQGSEA. The V segment lost 7 bases and the J segment 5 bases; nucleotides outside the gene matches: 5.

V and J are TRBV2 and TRBJ2-1; possibly TRBD1 for D (5 bases). The CDR3 contains 13 residues. The germline V gene has CDR1 SNHLY and CDR2 FYNNEI. The V end was cut by 6 bases, the J end by 5 bases, with 11 bases between. The CDR3 DNA sequence: TGTGCCAGCAGGGCGACAGTGAACAATGAGCAGTTCTTC. Amino acid sequence: CASRATVNNEQFF.

Notes on this clonotype: This sequence may be a read error, since a much larger clone differs from it by one base. V gene TRBV7-2 combines with J gene TRBJ2-1, with 10 bases lining up with TRBD1. The V and J ends lost 5 bases and 14 bases, in that order; junction bases with no gene match: 6. This CDR3 is built from 12 residues. CDR1 and CDR2 (germline): SGHTA, FQGNSA. CDR3: CTSSLQGTGEFF. Here the CDR3 DNA reads TGTACCAGCAGCCTACAAGGGACAGGGGAGTTCTTC.

As to this clonotype: A much larger clone is a single base away; this may be a read error. This rearrangement joins TRBV24-1 to TRBJ2-1, with TRBD1 identical over 10 bases. The J call may be in error: the DNA end matches TRBJ2-7 better. Germline V gives CDR1 KGHDR, CDR2 SFDVKD. This CDR3 is 13 amino acids long. The chain's CDR3 is CATPGQGTNEQYF. For the CDR3, the DNA is TGTGCCACTCCGGGACAGGGGACGAATGAGCAGTACTTC.

The genes are TRBV4-3 and TRBJ2-1, with no clear D. The germline V gene has CDR1 LGHNA and CDR2 YSLEER. This CDR3 comprises 16 residues. V was pared by 2 bases and J by 4 bases, with 15 bases between. As DNA, the CDR3 is TGCGCCAGCAGCCAATCGAGCAGGTCTGCATACAATGAGCAGTTCTTC. As protein: CASSQSSRSAYNEQFF.

This clonotype was detected only a few times. The rearrangement uses TRBV28 and TRBJ2-2; perhaps TRBD2 as D (5 bases). Trimming took 5 bases from V and 4 from J, leaving 14 bases between them. The V gene's germline CDR1 is MDHEN and CDR2 SYDVKM. CDR3 length: 15 amino acids. This CDR3 is CASSTAGEGTGELFF. In DNA form, the CDR3 reads TGTGCCAGCAGTACTGCCGGAGAGGGCACCGGGGAGCTGTTTTTT.

CDR3 loop: CSDTSGGGETQYF. The CDR3 region has the DNA TGCAGCGACACTAGCGGGGGGGGAGAGACCCAGTACTTC. This sequence joins TRBV29-1 and TRBJ2-5, with TRBD2 matching 13 bases. The germline CDR1 and CDR2 sequences are SQVTM and ANQGSEA. The CDR3 has 13 residues. Trimming cost V 7 bases and J 4 bases; bases outside gene matches: 3.

This clonotype was seen just once. The chain joins TRBV20-1 to TRBJ2-7; TRBD2 agrees at 9 bases. Judging by the DNA end, TRBJ2-5 fits better; the J call may be wrong. The CDR3 is 13 amino acids. CDR1 DFQATT and CDR2 SNEGSKA come from the germline V gene (reference sequence). CDR3 sequence reads: CSAVAGEEETQYF. In nucleotides, the CDR3 is TGCAGTGCAGTAGCGGGGGAGGAGGAGACCCAGTACTTC.

This chain joins TRBV2 and TRBJ2-5; D remains unclear. Germline V CDR1 and CDR2: SNHLY, FYNNEI. CDR3 length: 12 amino acids. V lost 7 bases and J lost 4, with 10 bases in between. CDR3 protein: CASKDSIETQYF. The CDR3 DNA reads TGTGCCAGCAAGGATTCTATAGAGACCCAGTACTTC.

The chain links TRBV4-3 to TRBJ1-2; TRBD1 matches 8 bases. This CDR3 contains 16 residues. Germline trimming cut 3 bases from V and 4 bases from J; bases unmatched to any gene: 10. CDR1 and CDR2 from the germline V gene are LGHNA and YSLEER. The CDR3 DNA reads as TGCGCCAGCAGCCACGACGACCGGGACAGGTCCTATGGCTACACCTTC. This translates into CASSHDDRDRSYGYTF.

The chain uses TRBV29-1 and TRBJ2-5; a possible D gene is TRBD2 (10 bases). The CDR3 is made up of 16 amino acids. Per the germline V gene, CDR1 is SQVTM and CDR2 is ANQGSEA. The V end lost 6 bases, the J end lost 2 bases, and 22 bases lay between the germline ends. CDR3 in DNA: TGCAGCGTACAGGGGGCGACTAGCGGGTTACAAGAGACCCAGTACTTC. Residues: CSVQGATSGLQETQYF. The variable domain in full, completed from reference TRBV29-1 and TRBJ2-5, reads SAVISQKPSRDICQRGTSLTIQCQVDSQVTMMFWYRQQPGQSLTLIATANQGSEATYESGFVIDKFPISRPNLTFSTLTVSNMSPEDSSIYLCSVQGATSGLQETQYFGPGTRLLVL.